The clone carrying this T cell receptor (beta chain) is a singleton in its sample. Its specificity is not known. CDR1 is MNHEY and CDR2 is SMNVEV in the germline V gene (reference sequence). J was trimmed by 6 bases and V by 3 bases; bases with no gene match: 6. This CDR3 has 15 amino acids. These data belong to a study of cytomegalovirus exposure and HLA in healthy donors. Study-wide points: The study flagged approximately 180 TCR beta chains as cytomegalovirus-associated.

Researchers ran the PCR with 60 Vbeta and 13 Jbeta primers. Libraries were prepared by immunoSEQ multiplex PCR; TCRdb keeps only in-frame clonotypes and omits some of them. Of under 200,000 clones in the sample, approximately 84% were seen once. This receptor was obtained from a man aged 25-40 years in good health and CMV-seronegative. The rearrangement links TRBV27 to TRBJ2-1; TRBD1 matches 9 bases. What was sequenced was PBMCs. DNA for the CDR3: TGTGCCAGCAGTTTGGGGGACAGGGTTCCCAATGAGCAGTTCTTC. Translation gives CASSLGDRVPNEQFF.